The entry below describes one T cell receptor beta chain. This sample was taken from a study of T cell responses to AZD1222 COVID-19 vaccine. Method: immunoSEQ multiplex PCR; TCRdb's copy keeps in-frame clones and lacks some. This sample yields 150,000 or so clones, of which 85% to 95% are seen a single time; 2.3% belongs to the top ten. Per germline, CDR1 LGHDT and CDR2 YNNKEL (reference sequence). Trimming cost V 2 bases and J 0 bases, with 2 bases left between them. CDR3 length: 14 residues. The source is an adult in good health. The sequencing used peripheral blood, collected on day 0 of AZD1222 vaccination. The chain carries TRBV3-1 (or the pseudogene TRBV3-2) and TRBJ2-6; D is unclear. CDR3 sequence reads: CASSQNSGANVLTF. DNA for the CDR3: TGTGCCAGCAGCCAAAACTCTGGGGCCAACGTCCTGACTTTC.